This TCR beta chain originates from a study of T cells in localized non-small cell lung cancer. Study results and caveats: Higher blood T cell density went with longer overall survival. It was uninvolved adjacent lung that showed the highest T cell clonality, exceeding tumor. Appearances in adjacent lung were noted for a median roughly 50 of the top 100 tumor clones. Heterogeneity cannot be ruled out, as sequencing used one tumor region only.

Details on this clone: Its specificity is not known.

Measured with immunoSEQ multiplex PCR; TCRdb has only the in-frame clones, and not every one. Of almost 40,000 clones listed, roughly 77% are singletons. Trimming at V came to 8 bases and at J to 0 bases, leaving 8 bases not matched to a gene. Germline V gene lookup returns CDR1 SQVTM and CDR2 ANQGSEA. This CDR3 contains 14 residues. The sample here was PBMCs, taken before any cancer treatment. The source is a woman aged 40-75 years with stage II squamous cell lung carcinoma. This rearrangement joins TRBV29-1 to TRBJ2-3; 7 nucleotides align to TRBD2. CDR3 region: CSTPSGLSTDTQYF. DNA of the CDR3: TGCAGCACTCCTTCGGGACTAAGCACAGATACGCAGTATTTT.